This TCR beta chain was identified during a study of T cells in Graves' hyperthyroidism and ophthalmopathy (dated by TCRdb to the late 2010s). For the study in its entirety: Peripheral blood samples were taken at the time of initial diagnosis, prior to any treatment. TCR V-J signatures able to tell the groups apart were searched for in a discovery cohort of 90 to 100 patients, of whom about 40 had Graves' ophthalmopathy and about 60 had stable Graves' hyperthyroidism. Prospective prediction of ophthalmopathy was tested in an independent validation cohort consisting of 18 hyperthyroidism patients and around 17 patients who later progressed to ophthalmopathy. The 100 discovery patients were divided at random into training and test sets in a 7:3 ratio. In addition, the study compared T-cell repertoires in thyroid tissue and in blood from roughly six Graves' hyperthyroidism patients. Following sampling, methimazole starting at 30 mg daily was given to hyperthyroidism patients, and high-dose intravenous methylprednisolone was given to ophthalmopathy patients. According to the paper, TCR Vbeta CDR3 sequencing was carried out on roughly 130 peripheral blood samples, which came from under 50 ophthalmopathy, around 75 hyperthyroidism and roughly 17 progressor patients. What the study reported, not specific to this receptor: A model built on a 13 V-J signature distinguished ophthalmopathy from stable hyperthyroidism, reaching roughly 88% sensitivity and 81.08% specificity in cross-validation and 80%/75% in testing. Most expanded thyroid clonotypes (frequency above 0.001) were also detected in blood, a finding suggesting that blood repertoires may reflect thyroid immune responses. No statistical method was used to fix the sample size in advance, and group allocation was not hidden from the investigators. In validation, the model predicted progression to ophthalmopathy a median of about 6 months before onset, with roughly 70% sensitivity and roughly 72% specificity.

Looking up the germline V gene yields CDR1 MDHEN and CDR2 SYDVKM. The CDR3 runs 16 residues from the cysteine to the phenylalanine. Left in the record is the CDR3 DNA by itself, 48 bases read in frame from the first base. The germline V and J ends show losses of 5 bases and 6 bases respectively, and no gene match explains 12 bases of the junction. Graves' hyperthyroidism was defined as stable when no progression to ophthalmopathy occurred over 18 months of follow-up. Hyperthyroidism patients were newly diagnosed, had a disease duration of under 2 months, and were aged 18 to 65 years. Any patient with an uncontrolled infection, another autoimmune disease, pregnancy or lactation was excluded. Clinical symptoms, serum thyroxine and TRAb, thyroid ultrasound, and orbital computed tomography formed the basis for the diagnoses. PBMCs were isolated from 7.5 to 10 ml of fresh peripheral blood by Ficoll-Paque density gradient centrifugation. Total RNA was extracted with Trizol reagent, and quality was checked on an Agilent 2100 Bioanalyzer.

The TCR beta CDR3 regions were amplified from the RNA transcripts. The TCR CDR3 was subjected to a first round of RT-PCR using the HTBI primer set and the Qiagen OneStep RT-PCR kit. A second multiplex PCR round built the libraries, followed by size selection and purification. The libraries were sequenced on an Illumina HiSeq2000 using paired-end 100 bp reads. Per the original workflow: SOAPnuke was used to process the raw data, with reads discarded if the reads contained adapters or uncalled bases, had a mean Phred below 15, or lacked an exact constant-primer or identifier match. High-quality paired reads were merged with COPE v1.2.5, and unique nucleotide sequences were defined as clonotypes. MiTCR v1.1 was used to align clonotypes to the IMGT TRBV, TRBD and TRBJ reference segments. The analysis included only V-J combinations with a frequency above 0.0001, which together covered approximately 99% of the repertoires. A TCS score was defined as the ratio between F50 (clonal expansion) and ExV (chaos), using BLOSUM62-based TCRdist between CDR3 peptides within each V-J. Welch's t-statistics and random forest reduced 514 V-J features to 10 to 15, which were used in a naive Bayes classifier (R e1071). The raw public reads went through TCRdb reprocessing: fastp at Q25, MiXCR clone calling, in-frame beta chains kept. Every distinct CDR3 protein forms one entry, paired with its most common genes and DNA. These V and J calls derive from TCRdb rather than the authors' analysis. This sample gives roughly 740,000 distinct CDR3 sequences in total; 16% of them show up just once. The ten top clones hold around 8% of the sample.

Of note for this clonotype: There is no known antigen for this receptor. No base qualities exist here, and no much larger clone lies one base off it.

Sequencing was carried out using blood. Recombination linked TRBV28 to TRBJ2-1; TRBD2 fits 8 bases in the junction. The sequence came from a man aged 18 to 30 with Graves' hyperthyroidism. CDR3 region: CASSPRGSGTGNEQFF. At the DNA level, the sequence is TGTGCCAGCAGTCCGCGGGGTAGCGGGACGGGCAATGAGCAGTTCTTC. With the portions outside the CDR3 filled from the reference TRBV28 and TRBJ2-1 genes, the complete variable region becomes DVKVTQSSRYLVKRTGEKVFLECVQDMDHENMFWYRQDPGLGLRLIYFSYDVKMKEKGDIPEGYSVSREKKERFSLILESASTNQTSMYLCASSPRGSGTGNEQFFGPGTRLTVL.